Listed below are T cell receptor beta chains from one sample, sequenced in a study of T cell changes during pregnancy in multiple sclerosis. TCRdb keeps only in-frame clones here, not all; method: immunoSEQ multiplex PCR. Of more than 50,000 clones in the sample, around 90% are singletons; the top ten hold 0.4% to 0.55%. The sample consisted of CD4+ T cells from peripheral blood mononuclear cells, taken after pregnancy. Every receptor here comes from a female donor in good health, enrolled as a control in a pregnancy study. Both conserved end residues are part of each CDR3. The D gene is left open where the match is weak. Not all rows give a size; the values are once, few, many and, for expanded clones, a class.

V gene,clone size,J gene,D gene,CDR3 protein,CDR3 DNA
TRBV15,.,TRBJ1-4,.,CATSNSAGEKLFF,TGTGCCACCAGCAATTCCGCCGGTGAAAAACTGTTTTTT
TRBV2,once,TRBJ1-6,.,CASSTRQPSNSPLHF,TGTGCCAGCAGTACCCGACAGCCTTCTAATTCACCCCTCCACTTT
TRBV19,.,TRBJ1-5,TRBD1,CASSPTGGGNQPQHF,TGTGCCAGTAGCCCGACAGGGGGTGGCAATCAGCCCCAGCATTTT
TRBV4-2,.,TRBJ1-2,.,CASSQEYGGGYTF,TGTGCCAGCAGCCAAGAGTACGGAGGCGGCTACACCTTC
TRBV4-3,.,TRBJ1-2,TRBD1,CASSQDPRGEYGYTF,TGCGCCAGCAGCCAAGATCCCAGGGGGGAATATGGCTACACCTTC
TRBV7-3,.,TRBJ2-2,TRBD1,CASSLKGTGYIRELFF,TGTGCCAGCAGCTTAAAGGGGACAGGGTACATAAGGGAGCTGTTTTTT
TRBV19,.,TRBJ2-5,.,CASSIGLLSQETQYF,TGTGCCAGTAGTATAGGGCTCTTATCACAAGAGACCCAGTACTTC
TRBV6-6,few,TRBJ1-2,.,CASSYSPGGTNYGYTF,TGTGCCAGCAGTTACTCTCCTGGGGGCACCAACTATGGCTACACCTTC
TRBV29-1,.,TRBJ1-2,TRBD1,CSVVGSQSRGRNYGYTF,TGCAGCGTTGTGGGGTCGCAATCGAGGGGGCGAAACTATGGCTACACCTTC
TRBV7-2,.,TRBJ2-5,.,CASSFQPGAPAYQETQYF,TGTGCCAGCAGCTTCCAACCAGGGGCCCCCGCTTACCAAGAGACCCAGTACTTC
TRBV6-1,.,TRBJ1-1,.,CASRVTATMNTEAFF,TGTGCCAGCAGGGTCACAGCTACCATGAACACTGAAGCTTTCTTT
TRBV5-1,.,TRBJ2-3,.,CASTIYPEGTDTQYF,TGCGCCAGCACCATCTACCCCGAGGGCACAGATACGCAGTATTTT
TRBV19,.,TRBJ2-7,.,CASSINGRSYEQYF,TGTGCCAGTAGTATAAATGGCAGATCCTACGAGCAGTACTTC
TRBV25-1,.,TRBJ1-1,.,CASTRVGSTEAFF,TGTGCCAGCACTAGGGTTGGGAGCACTGAAGCTTTCTTT
TRBV5-5,.,TRBJ1-1,TRBD1,CASSVTGGTEAFF,TGTGCCAGCAGCGTGACAGGGGGCACTGAAGCTTTCTTT
TRBV30,once,TRBJ1-2,.,CAWSANRLGGYGYTF,TGTGCCTGGAGTGCAAATCGGCTCGGGGGCTATGGCTACACCTTC
TRBV4-3,.,TRBJ2-3,.,CASSQDGPSTDTQYF,TGCGCCAGCAGCCAAGATGGGCCGAGCACAGATACGCAGTATTTT